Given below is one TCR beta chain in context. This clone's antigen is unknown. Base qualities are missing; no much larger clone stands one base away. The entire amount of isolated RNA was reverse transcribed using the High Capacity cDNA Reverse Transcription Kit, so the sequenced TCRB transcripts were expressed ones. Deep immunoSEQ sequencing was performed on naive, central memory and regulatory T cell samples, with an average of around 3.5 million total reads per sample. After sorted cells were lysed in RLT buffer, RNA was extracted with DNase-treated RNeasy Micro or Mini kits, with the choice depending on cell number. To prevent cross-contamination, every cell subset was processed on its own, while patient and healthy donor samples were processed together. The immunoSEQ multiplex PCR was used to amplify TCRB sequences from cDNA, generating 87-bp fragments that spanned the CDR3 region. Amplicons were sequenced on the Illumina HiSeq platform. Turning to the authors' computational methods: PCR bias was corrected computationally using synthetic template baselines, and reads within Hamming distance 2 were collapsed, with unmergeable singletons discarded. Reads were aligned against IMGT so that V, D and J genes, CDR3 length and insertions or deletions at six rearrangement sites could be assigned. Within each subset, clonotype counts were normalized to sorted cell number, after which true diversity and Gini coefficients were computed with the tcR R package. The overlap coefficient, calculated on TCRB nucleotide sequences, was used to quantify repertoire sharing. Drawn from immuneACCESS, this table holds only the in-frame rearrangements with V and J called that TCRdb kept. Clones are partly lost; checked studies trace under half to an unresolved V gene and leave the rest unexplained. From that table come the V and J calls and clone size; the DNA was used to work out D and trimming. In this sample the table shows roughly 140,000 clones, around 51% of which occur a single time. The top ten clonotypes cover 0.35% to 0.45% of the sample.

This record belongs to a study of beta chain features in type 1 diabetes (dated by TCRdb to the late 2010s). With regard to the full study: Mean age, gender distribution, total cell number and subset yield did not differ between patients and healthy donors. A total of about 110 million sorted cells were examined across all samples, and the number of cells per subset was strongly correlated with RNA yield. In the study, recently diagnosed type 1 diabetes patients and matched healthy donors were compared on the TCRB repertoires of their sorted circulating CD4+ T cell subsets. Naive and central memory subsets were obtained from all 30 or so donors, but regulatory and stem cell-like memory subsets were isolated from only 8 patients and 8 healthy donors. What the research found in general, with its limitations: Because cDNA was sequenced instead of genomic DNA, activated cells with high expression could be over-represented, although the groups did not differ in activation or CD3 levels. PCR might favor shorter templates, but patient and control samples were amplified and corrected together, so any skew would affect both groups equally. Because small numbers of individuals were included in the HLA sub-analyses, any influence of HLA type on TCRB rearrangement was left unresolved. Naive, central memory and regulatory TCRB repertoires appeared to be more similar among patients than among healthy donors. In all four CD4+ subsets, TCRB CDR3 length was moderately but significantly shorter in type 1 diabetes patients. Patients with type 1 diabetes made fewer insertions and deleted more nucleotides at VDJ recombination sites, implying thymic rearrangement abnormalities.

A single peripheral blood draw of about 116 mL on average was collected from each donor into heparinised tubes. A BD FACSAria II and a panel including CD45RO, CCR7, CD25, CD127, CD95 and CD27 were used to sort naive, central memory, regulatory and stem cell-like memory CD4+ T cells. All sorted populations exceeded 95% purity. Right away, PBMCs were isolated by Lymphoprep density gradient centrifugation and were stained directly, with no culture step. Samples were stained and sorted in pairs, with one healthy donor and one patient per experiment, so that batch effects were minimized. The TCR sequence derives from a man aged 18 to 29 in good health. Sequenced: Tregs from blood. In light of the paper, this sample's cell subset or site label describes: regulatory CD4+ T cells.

The nucleotide sequence is TGTGCCAGTAGTATGAGTTCCAATCAGCCCCAGCATTTT. Protein translation: CASSMSSNQPQHF. The chain was built from TRBV19 and TRBJ1-5; the D gene is not confidently resolved. Reading the germline V gene (reference sequence) gives CDR1 LNHDA and CDR2 SQIVND. Between the V and J ends, shortened by 3 bases and 3 bases respectively, the junction contains 6 bases. The CDR3 has 13 amino acids, counting the end cysteine and phenylalanine. CDR3 DNA only is kept here, 39 bases in frame from base 1.